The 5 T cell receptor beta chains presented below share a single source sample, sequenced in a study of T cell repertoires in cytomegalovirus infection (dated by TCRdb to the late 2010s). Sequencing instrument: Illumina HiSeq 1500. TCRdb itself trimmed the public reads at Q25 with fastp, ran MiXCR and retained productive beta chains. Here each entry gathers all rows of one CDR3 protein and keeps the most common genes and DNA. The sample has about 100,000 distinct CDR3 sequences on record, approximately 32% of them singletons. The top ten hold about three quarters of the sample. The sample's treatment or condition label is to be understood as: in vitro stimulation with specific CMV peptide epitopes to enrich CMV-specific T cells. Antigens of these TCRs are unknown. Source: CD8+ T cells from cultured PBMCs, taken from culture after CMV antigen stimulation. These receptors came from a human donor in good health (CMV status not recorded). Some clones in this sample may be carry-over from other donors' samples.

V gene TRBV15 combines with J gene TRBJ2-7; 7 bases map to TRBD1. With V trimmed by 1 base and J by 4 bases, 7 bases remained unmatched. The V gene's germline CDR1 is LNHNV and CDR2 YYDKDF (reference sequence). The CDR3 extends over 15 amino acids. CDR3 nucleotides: TGTGCCACCAGCAGAGCGACAGGGACCCCTTACGAGCAGTACTTC. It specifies CATSRATGTPYEQYF.

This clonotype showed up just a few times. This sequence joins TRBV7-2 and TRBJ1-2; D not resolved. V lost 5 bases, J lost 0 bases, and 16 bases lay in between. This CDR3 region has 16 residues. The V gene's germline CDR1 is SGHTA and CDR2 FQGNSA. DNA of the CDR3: TGTGCCAGCAGCGAGGTATTCCGTGGGACTAACTATGGCTACACCTTC. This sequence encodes CASSEVFRGTNYGYTF.

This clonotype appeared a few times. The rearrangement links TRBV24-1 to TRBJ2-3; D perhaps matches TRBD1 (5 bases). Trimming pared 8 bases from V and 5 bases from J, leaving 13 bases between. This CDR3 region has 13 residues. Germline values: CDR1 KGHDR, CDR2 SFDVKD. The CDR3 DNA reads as TGTGCCACCATGGACCTGGGGCTAGATACGCAGTATTTT. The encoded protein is CATMDLGLDTQYF.

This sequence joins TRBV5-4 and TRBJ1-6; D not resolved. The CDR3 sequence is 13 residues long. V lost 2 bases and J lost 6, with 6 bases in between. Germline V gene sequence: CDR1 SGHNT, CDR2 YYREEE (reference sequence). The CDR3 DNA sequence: TGTGCCAGCAGCTTCGACTCTAATTCACCCCTCCACTTT. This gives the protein CASSFDSNSPLHF.

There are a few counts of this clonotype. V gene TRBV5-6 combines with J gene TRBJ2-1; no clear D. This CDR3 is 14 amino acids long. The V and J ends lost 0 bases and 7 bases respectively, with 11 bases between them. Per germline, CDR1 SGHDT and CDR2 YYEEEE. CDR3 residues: CASSLVSLGNEQFF. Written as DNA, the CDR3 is TGTGCCAGCAGCTTGGTGTCCCTGGGAAATGAGCAGTTCTTC. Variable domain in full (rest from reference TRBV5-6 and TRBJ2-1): DAGVTQSPTHLIKTRGQQVTLRCSPKSGHDTVSWYQQALGQGPQFIFQYYEEEERQRGNFPDRFSGHQFPNYSSELNVNALLLGDSALYLCASSLVSLGNEQFFGPGTRLTVL.